The next 16 T cell receptor beta chains were all read from a single sample in a study of T cells in tumors after PD-1 blockade. Assay: immunoSEQ multiplex PCR; the TCRdb copy retains only in-frame clones and omits some. The data contain about 15,000 clones, approximately 80% of them seen just once; the ten biggest clones take up about 23%. The sample was PBMCs, taken after anti-PD-1 treatment. These receptors all come from a human donor with basal cell carcinoma.

Regarding this clone: One end of the junction does not line up with germline, which may come from a read error. Other DNA sequences in the same sample also yield this CDR3. The rearrangement uses TRBV5-6 and TRBJ2-5; 9 bases line up with TRBD1. Germline CDR1 and CDR2: SGHDT and YYEEEE. This CDR3 is 15 amino acids long. The CDR3: CASSFTGQGGETQYF. DNA of the CDR3: TGTGCCAGCAGCTTTACGGGACAGGGCGGGGAGACTCAGTACTTC.

The chain employs TRBV7-3 and TRBJ2-3; 8 positions match TRBD2. The CDR3 contains 16 residues. Losses at the gene ends were 5 bases for V and 1 base for J; bases not matched to a gene: 8. CDR1 is SGHTA and CDR2 is FQGTGA in the germline V gene. The CDR3 protein is CASSRGSSGGTDTQYF. The CDR3 nucleotides read TGTGCCAGCAGCCGCGGTAGTAGCGGGGGCACAGATACGCAGTATTTT.

About this clone: This specimen includes other DNA sequences encoding the same CDR3. The rearrangement joins TRBV2 to TRBJ2-1; possible D gene TRBD2, 7 bases. CDR3 length: 19 amino acids. Looked up from germline, CDR1 is SNHLY and CDR2 is FYNNEI. The CDR3 DNA is TGTCCCCGCAGTGATGGGGGGGCGGGGGAGGGGAGCTCCTACAATGAGCAGTTCTTC. It codes for CPRSDGGAGEGSSYNEQFF.

The chain recombines TRBV10-3 with TRBJ1-1; 9 nucleotides line up with TRBD1. Germline CDR1 and CDR2: ENHRY and SYGVKD. The V segment lost 7 bases and the J segment 8 bases; nucleotides outside the gene matches: 11. The CDR3 has 14 amino acids. The DNA of the CDR3 is TGTGCCATCATAACCGATACCGGGACAGGGGAAGCTTTCTTT. Translating gives CAIITDTGTGEAFF.

The chain recombines TRBV5-1 with TRBJ2-1; 11 bases line up with TRBD2. Germline V lookup: CDR1 SGHRS, CDR2 YFSETQ. Trimming removed 3 bases from V and 4 bases from J; junction bases left unmatched: 3. The CDR3 is 15 residues long. The CDR3 nucleotides are TGCGCCAGCAGCTCGGGACTAGCGGAATACAATGAGCAGTTCTTC. The encoded protein is CASSSGLAEYNEQFF. Full variable domain (outside the CDR3, taken from reference TRBV5-1 and TRBJ2-1): KAGVTQTPRYLIKTRGQQVTLSCSPISGHRSVSWYQQTPGQGLQFLFEYFSETQRNKGNFPGRFSGRQFSNSRSEMNVSTLELGDSALYLCASSSGLAEYNEQFFGPGTRLTVL.

In its sample, this clone was seen a few times. The V gene is TRBV6-6, the J gene TRBJ2-7; D gene unclear. Germline CDR1 reads MNHNY; CDR2 reads SVGAGI (reference sequence). The CDR3 extends over 11 amino acids. V lost 0 bases and J 6 bases, leaving 3 bases between the germline ends. CDR3 sequence reads: CASSYSSEQYF. The CDR3 bases are TGTGCCAGCAGTTACTCGAGCGAGCAGTACTTC.

The chain carries TRBV28 and TRBJ1-2; TRBD1 agrees at 7 bases. With 6 bases clipped from V and 7 bases from J, the junction kept 8 bases outside the gene matches. Looked up from germline, CDR1 is MDHEN and CDR2 is SYDVKM. CDR3 length equals 13 residues. CDR3 bases: TGTGCCAGCAGCCGAAGACAGGGCTCTGGCTACACCTTC. Translated, it gives CASSRRQGSGYTF.

The chain combines TRBV3-1 (or the pseudogene TRBV3-2) with TRBJ1-3; D may be TRBD1 (6 bases). Trimming pared 3 bases from V and 2 bases from J, leaving 8 bases between. Germline-derived CDR1 and CDR2 are LGHDT and YNNKEL (reference sequence). The CDR3 runs 14 residues. Here the CDR3 DNA reads TGTGCCAGCAGCCATAGGGGGGCTGGAAACACCATATATTTT. Its translation: CASSHRGAGNTIYF.

The V gene is TRBV29-1, the J gene TRBJ2-7, with D maybe TRBD1 (6 bases). CDR1 and CDR2 from the germline V gene are SQVTM and ANQGSEA. V was cut by 1 base and J by 5 bases, with 18 bases left in between. CDR3 length: 15 residues. The CDR3 region is CSVEVVSTGVDEQYF. CDR3 DNA: TGCAGCGTTGAAGTGGTTTCGACAGGCGTCGACGAGCAGTACTTC.

A few counts support this clone. V is TRBV19 and J is TRBJ2-7; a possible D gene is TRBD2 (6 bases). With 9 bases removed from V and 3 bases from J, the gap between germline ends came to 15 bases. The CDR3 is 13 amino acids. Germline V gene lookup returns CDR1 LNHDA and CDR2 SQIVND (reference sequence). In DNA, the CDR3 is TGTGCCAGCCAGGGACTGGGAGGCTACGAGCAGTACTTC. Protein sequence: CASQGLGGYEQYF.

The chain employs TRBV4-2 and TRBJ1-4; the match to TRBD1 covers 9 bases. There are 17 residues in the CDR3. Germline V gene data show CDR1 as LGHNA and CDR2 as YNFKEQ. Trimming removed 1 base from V and 5 bases from J; junction bases left unmatched: 8. CDR3: CASSQGTGGKLNEKLFF. CDR3 bases: TGTGCCAGCAGCCAAGGCACAGGGGGCAAGTTGAATGAAAAACTGTTTTTT.

The J gene is TRBJ1-1, the V gene TRBV4-3; D is unclear. The CDR3 is 15 residues long. The V end was cut by 1 base, the J end by 0 bases, with 9 bases between. The germline V gene encodes CDR1 LGHNA and CDR2 YSLEER. The CDR3 bases are TGCGCCAGCAGCCAAGTTCCAGGATTGAACACTGAAGCTTTCTTT. Protein product: CASSQVPGLNTEAFF.

The V gene is TRBV6-5, the J gene TRBJ1-2, with D unresolved. Trimming pared 4 bases from V and 4 bases from J, leaving 16 bases between. CDR3 size: 15 residues. The V gene's germline CDR1 is MNHEY and CDR2 SVGAGI. This CDR3 is CASSSRRTTSYGYTF. The CDR3 DNA follows: TGTGCCAGCAGTTCTAGAAGGACGACCTCCTATGGCTACACCTTC.

The J gene is TRBJ2-1, the V gene TRBV14, with 9 bases lining up with TRBD1. CDR3 length: 17 amino acids. The junction had 12 bases not matched to a gene; V was cut back by 4 bases and J by 5 bases. Germline V lookup: CDR1 SGHDN, CDR2 FVKESK. The CDR3, as DNA: TGTGCCAGCAGCCCGAGCTTTTGGACAGGGGTCGACAATGAGCAGTTCTTC. Translating it yields CASSPSFWTGVDNEQFF.

The chain combines TRBV2 with TRBJ1-2; D is undetermined. Germline V gene data show CDR1 as SNHLY and CDR2 as FYNNEI. The CDR3 has 14 residues. Trimming cost V 6 bases and J 5 bases, with 16 bases left between them. The CDR3 DNA is TGTGCCAGCAGGAACCCCCGGGAGTTGTATGGCTACACCTTC. It encodes CASRNPRELYGYTF. The full variable domain, completed using reference TRBV2 and TRBJ1-2, is EPEVTQTPSHQVTQMGQEVILRCVPISNHLYFYWYRQILGQKVEFLVSFYNNEISEKSEIFDDQFSVERPDGSNFTLKIRSTKLEDSAMYFCASRNPRELYGYTFGSGTRLTVV.

This clone was seen more than once but under ten times. The CDR3 sequence: CASSLTSNQPQHF. The CDR3 nucleotides read TGTGCCAGCAGCTTGACCAGCAATCAGCCCCAGCATTTT. The chain has TRBV7-9 and TRBJ1-5, with D uncertain. Germline V lookup: CDR1 SEHNR, CDR2 FQNEAQ (reference sequence). V lost 3 bases, J lost 1 base, and 4 bases lay in between. The CDR3 spans 13 residues.